The 13 T cell receptor beta chains given below trace back to one sample, sequenced in a study of Ad26.COV2.S vaccination and SARS-CoV-2 variants. The treatment denotes: around 19 received Ad26.COV2.S at low or high dose, single or two shots; roughly five received placebo; per-sample allocation not given. Material that was analyzed had been drawn on day 63 after the first vaccine or placebo injection. Generated by immunoSEQ multiplex PCR, the TCRdb table keeps only in-frame clones and is missing some. The table shows around 340,000 clones, with roughly 90% occurring only once. Specimen: peripheral blood, collected in a trial of Ad26.COV2.S vaccine versus placebo. These receptors were collected from a person between 18 and 60 years old who received the Ad26.COV2.S COVID-19 vaccine or a placebo.

This chain uses TRBV3-1 (or the pseudogene TRBV3-2) with TRBJ2-3, with 11 bases identical to TRBD2. Germline V gene sequence: CDR1 LGHDT, CDR2 YNNKEL (reference sequence). This CDR3 has 15 amino acids. Germline trimming cut 6 bases from V and 6 bases from J; bases unmatched to any gene: 8. CDR3 region: CASSQSRTSGDTQYF. The CDR3 nucleotides read TGTGCCAGCAGTCAGTCGAGGACTAGCGGGGATACGCAGTATTTT.

The rearrangement links TRBV24-1 to TRBJ2-6; D is possibly TRBD1 (6 bases). V shed 12 bases and J shed 3 bases, with 20 bases lying between them. CDR1 and CDR2 (germline): KGHDR, SFDVKD. The CDR3 is made up of 16 amino acids. The CDR3 here is CAAQGRGESGANVLTF. CDR3 DNA: TGTGCCGCCCAGGGCAGGGGAGAGAGTGGGGCCAACGTCCTGACTTTC.

This rearrangement joins TRBV6-2 or TRBV6-3 to TRBJ1-1; 8 bases agree with TRBD1. The germline V gene has CDR1 MNHEY and CDR2 SVGEGT. Germline trimming cut 4 bases from V and 1 base from J; bases unmatched to any gene: 2. This CDR3 comprises 14 residues. CDR3 sequence (DNA): TGTGCCAGCAGTTTCGGGACAGGGAACACTGAAGCTTTCTTT. The encoded protein is CASSFGTGNTEAFF.

This clone is a singleton in its sample. The chain's CDR3 is CATQGVNEQFF. The CDR3 bases are TGTGCCACACAGGGGGTCAATGAGCAGTTCTTC. V gene TRBV2 combines with J gene TRBJ2-1, with 8 bases lining up with TRBD1. This CDR3 contains 11 residues. The junction had 2 bases not matched to a gene; V was cut back by 10 bases and J by 6 bases. Germline V gives CDR1 SNHLY, CDR2 FYNNEI.

Concerning this clone itself: Sequence at one end of the junction differs from germline and may be a read error. The chain carries TRBV23-1 and TRBJ1-2; TRBD1 matches at 9 bases. TRBV23-1 qualifies as an ORF whose function is uncertain. The CDR3 is made up of 13 amino acids. The CDR3 region has the DNA TGCGCCAGCAGTCATCATCCCCGGGACAGGGCCCACTTC. Amino acid sequence: CASSHHPRDRAHF.

CDR3 sequence reads: CASSSLQGLGNTIYF. Here the CDR3 DNA reads TGTGCCAGCAGCTCTCTACAGGGGTTGGGAAACACCATATATTTT. The chain recombines TRBV11-2 with TRBJ1-3; TRBD1 aligns across 7 bases. The CDR3 loop spans 15 amino acids. CDR1 is SGHAT, CDR2 FQNNGV, per germline. Trimming cost V 4 bases and J 4 bases; bases outside gene matches: 7. The full variable domain, in which reference TRBV11-2 and TRBJ1-3 provide the parts outside the CDR3, is EAGVAQSPRYKIIEKRQSVAFWCNPISGHATLYWYQQILGQGPKLLIQFQNNGVVDDSQLPKDRFSAERLKGVDSTLKIQPAKLEDSAVYLCASSSLQGLGNTIYFGEGSWLTVV.

The chain is built from TRBV5-6 and TRBJ2-7, with D possibly TRBD2 on 5 matching bases. Germline V gives CDR1 SGHDT, CDR2 YYEEEE. The V and J ends lost 2 bases and 2 bases respectively, with 8 bases between them. The CDR3 runs 13 residues. The CDR3 region has the DNA TGTGCCAGCAGCTTTAGTAGCGCCTACGAGCAGTACTTC. As protein: CASSFSSAYEQYF.

CDR3 coding DNA: TGTGCCAGCAGCTTGATGGTATCCGCCTACGAGCAGTACTTC. This codes for CASSLMVSAYEQYF. J is TRBJ2-7 and V is TRBV7-2; no reliable D call. Germline CDR1 reads SGHTA; CDR2 reads FQGNSA. The CDR3 consists of 14 residues. The V end was cut by 3 bases, the J end by 2 bases, with 11 bases between.

The chain links TRBV11-2 to TRBJ2-7, with D perhaps assigned TRBD1 or TRBD2 (5 bases each). Looked up from germline, CDR1 is SGHAT and CDR2 is FQNNGV. The CDR3 covers 14 residues. V shed 4 bases and J shed 0 bases, with 10 bases lying between them. CDR3 protein: CASSSGAISYEQYF. DNA for the CDR3: TGTGCCAGCAGCTCCGGGGCCATCTCCTACGAGCAGTACTTC.

The chain joins TRBV4-1 to TRBJ2-1, with D tentatively TRBD1 (6 bases). Germline CDR1 and CDR2: MGHRA and YSYEKL. The V end was cut by 5 bases, the J end by 7 bases, with 9 bases between. The CDR3 consists of 12 residues. Here the CDR3 reads CASSSGENEQFF. The CDR3 coding sequence is TGCGCCAGCAGCTCAGGGGAGAATGAGCAGTTCTTC.

This clone has a single count. The chain employs TRBV6-6 and TRBJ1-1, with TRBD1 as a possible D gene (5 bases). V was cut by 5 bases and J by 5 bases, with 12 bases left in between. Germline lookup yields CDR1 MNHNY and CDR2 SVGAGI (reference sequence). The CDR3 sequence is 13 residues long. The CDR3 reads CASSPGGMTEAFF. The DNA of the CDR3 is TGTGCCAGCAGTCCGGGGGGTATGACTGAAGCTTTCTTT.

In this sample, this clone turned up a few times. The chain employs TRBV11-2 and TRBJ2-2; 7 nucleotides align to TRBD1. The CDR3 contains 15 residues. Germline V gene sequence: CDR1 SGHAT, CDR2 FQNNGV. V gave up 5 bases and J gave up 0 bases; unmatched junction bases: 3. The CDR3 region is CASSSRGTNTGELFF. The CDR3 nucleotides are TGTGCCAGCAGCAGCAGGGGGACGAACACCGGGGAGCTGTTTTTT.

The chain recombines TRBV4-1 with TRBJ2-1; D is ambiguous. Germline V CDR1 and CDR2: MGHRA, YSYEKL. V was clipped by 5 bases and J by 5 bases, with 13 bases between them. The CDR3 contains 14 residues. CDR3 sequence (DNA): TGCGCCAGCAGCTTCCTCCGATCCCACAATGAGCAGTTCTTC. Translating it yields CASSFLRSHNEQFF.